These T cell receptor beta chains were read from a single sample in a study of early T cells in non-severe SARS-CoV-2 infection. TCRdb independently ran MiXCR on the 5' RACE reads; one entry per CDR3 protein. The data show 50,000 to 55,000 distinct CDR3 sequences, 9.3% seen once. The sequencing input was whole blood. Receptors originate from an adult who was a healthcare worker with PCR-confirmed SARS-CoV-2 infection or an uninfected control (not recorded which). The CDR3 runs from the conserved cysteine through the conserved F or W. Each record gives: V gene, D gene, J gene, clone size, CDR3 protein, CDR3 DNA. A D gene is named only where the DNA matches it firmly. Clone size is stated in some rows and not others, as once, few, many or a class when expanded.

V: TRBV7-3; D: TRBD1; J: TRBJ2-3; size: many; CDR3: CASSLAGQGGSTQYF; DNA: TGTGCCAGCAGTCTAGCCGGACAGGGGGGTTCGACGCAGTATTTT
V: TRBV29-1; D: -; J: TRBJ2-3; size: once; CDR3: CSGASDTQYF; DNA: TGCAGCGGAGCTTCAGATACGCAGTATTTT
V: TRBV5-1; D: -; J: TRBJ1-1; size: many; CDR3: CASSLAQLGGVGAEAFF; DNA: TGCGCCAGCAGCTTGGCTCAGTTAGGGGGTGTGGGCGCTGAAGCTTTCTTT
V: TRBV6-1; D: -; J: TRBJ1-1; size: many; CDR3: CASSVFISGQTNTEAFF; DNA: TGTGCCAGCAGTGTTTTCATTTCGGGGCAGACGAACACTGAAGCTTTCTTT
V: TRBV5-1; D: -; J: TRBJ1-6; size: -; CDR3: CASSLAGENSPLHF; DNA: TGCGCCAGCAGCTTGGCAGGGGAGAATTCACCCCTCCACTTT
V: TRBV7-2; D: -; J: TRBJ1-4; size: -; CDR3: CASSPHATNEKLFF; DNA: TGTGCCAGCAGCCCGCATGCAACTAATGAAAAACTGTTTTTT
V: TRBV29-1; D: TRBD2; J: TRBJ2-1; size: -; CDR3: CSVWAGGSSYNEQFF; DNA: TGCAGCGTTTGGGCGGGAGGCAGCTCCTACAATGAGCAGTTCTTC
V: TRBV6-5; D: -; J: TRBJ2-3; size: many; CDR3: CASSPETESTDTQYF; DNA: TGTGCCAGCAGCCCCGAGACGGAGAGCACAGATACGCAGTATTTT
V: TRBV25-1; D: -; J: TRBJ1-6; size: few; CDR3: CASSAPWGLYNSPLHF; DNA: TGTGCCAGCAGTGCTCCTTGGGGCCTCTATAATTCACCCCTCCACTTT
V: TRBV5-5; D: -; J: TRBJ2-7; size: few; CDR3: CASTNRVVSYEQYF; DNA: TGTGCCAGCACTAACAGAGTCGTCTCCTACGAGCAGTACTTC
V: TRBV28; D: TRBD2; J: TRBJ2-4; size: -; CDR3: CASSLWDGRGKNIQYF; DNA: TGTGCCAGCAGTTTATGGGACGGGAGGGGCAAAAACATTCAGTACTTC
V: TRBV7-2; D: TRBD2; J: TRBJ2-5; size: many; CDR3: CASSLGLAGVETQYF; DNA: TGTGCCAGCAGCTTAGGACTAGCGGGAGTGGAGACCCAGTACTTC
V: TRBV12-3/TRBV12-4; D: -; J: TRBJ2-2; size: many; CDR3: CASSSRGAMYPGELFF; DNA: TGTGCCAGCAGTTCTAGGGGGGCAATGTATCCCGGGGAGCTGTTTTTT
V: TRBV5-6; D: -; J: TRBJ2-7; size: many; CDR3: CASSPGQYEQYF; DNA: TGTGCCAGCAGCCCAGGACAGTACGAGCAGTACTTC
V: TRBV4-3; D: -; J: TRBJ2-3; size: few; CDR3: CANSPGTLEDTQYF; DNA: TGCGCCAACAGCCCCGGGACGTTAGAAGATACGCAGTATTTT
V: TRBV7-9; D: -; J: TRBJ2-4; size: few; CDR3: CASSLDPENIQYF; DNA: TGTGCCAGCAGCTTAGACCCCGAAAACATTCAGTACTTC
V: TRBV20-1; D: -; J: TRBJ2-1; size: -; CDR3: CSASDEDPLRNEQFF; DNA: TGCAGTGCTAGCGACGAGGATCCGCTACGCAATGAGCAGTTCTTC
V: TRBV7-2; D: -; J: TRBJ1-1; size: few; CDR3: CASSLVDRGDTEAFF; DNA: TGTGCCAGCAGCTTAGTAGACCGCGGGGACACTGAAGCTTTCTTT
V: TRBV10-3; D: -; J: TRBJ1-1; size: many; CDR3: CAISVLWGAPEAFF; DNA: TGTGCCATCAGTGTTTTATGGGGGGCGCCTGAAGCTTTCTTT
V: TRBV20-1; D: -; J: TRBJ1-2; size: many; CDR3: CSAKDWRLPGYTF; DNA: TGCAGTGCTAAGGACTGGAGGCTTCCTGGCTACACCTTC
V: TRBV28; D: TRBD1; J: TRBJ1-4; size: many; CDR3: CASSSQGGDEKLFF; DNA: TGTGCCAGCAGTTCACAGGGGGGAGATGAAAAACTGTTTTTT
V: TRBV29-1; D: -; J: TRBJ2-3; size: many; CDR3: CSVEVPGTDTQYF; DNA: TGCAGCGTTGAAGTCCCTGGCACAGATACGCAGTATTTT
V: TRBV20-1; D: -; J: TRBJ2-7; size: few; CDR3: CSAREHRVSSYEQYF; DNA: TGCAGTGCTAGAGAACACAGGGTCAGCTCCTACGAGCAGTACTTC
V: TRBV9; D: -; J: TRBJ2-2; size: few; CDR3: CASSGTGELFF; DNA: TGTGCCAGCAGCGGGACCGGGGAGCTGTTTTTT
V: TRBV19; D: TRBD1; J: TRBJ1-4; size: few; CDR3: CASVRGPGEKLFF; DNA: TGTGCCAGTGTAAGGGGGCCGGGAGAAAAACTGTTTTTT
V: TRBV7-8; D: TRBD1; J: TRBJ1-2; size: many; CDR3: CASSQIQGAPSGYTF; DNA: TGTGCCAGCAGCCAAATACAGGGGGCGCCGAGTGGCTACACCTTC
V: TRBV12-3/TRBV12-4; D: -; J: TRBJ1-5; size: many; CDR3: CASSDTLNQPQHF; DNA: TGTGCCAGCAGTGACACCCTCAATCAGCCCCAGCATTTT
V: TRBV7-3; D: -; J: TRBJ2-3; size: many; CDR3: CASSYTSTDTQYF; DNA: TGTGCCAGCAGCTATACTAGCACAGATACGCAGTATTTT
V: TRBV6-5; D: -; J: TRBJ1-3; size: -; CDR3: CASSPRLVSGNTIYF; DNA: TGTGCCAGCAGCCCCCGTTTGGTCTCTGGAAACACCATATATTTT
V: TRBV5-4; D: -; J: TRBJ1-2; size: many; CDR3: CASSLGQLGVYGYTF; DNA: TGTGCCAGCAGCTTGGGGCAGCTAGGAGTCTATGGCTACACCTTC
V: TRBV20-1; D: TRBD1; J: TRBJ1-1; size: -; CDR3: CSMQGTARMNTEAFF; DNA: TGCAGTATGCAAGGGACAGCTCGAATGAACACTGAAGCTTTCTTT
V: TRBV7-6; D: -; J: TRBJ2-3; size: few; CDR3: CASSLAQGTDTQYF; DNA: TGTGCCAGCAGCTTGGCCCAGGGGACAGATACGCAGTATTTT
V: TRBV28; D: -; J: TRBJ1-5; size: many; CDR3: CASSPKGKGNQPQHF; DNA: TGTGCCAGCAGCCCTAAGGGTAAGGGCAATCAGCCCCAGCATTTT
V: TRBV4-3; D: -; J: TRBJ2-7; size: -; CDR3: CASSHSPGSYEQYF; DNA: TGCGCCAGCAGCCATAGCCCGGGGTCCTACGAGCAGTACTTC
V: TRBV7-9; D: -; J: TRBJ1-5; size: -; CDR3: CASSEGTVNQPQHF; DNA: TGTGCCAGCAGCGAAGGGACGGTGAATCAGCCCCAGCATTTT
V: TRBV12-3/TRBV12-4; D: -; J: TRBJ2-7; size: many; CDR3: CASSFSAGEQYF; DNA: TGTGCCAGCAGTTTCTCCGCGGGGGAGCAGTACTTC
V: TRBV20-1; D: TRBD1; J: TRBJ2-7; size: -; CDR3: CSARDWGQGPPSTYEQYF; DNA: TGCAGTGCTAGAGATTGGGGACAGGGGCCACCGTCCACCTACGAGCAGTACTTC